Listed here is a single TCR beta chain. Its antigen is still unknown. The CDR3 end is not reached by the read, which stops 3 residues before it; the germline J gene fills it in. This specimen comes from a study of T cells in women clearing cervical HPV infection. Study in general: Case blood was drawn a median approximately 150 days after lesion detection. Study-wide results and caveats: Repertoire richness, not evenness, was significantly elevated in CIN3+ cases versus controls. T-cell numbers per sample were unknown and may explain richness differences.

TCRdb keeps only in-frame clones here, not all; method: immunoSEQ multiplex PCR. Recorded for this sample: approximately 30,000 clones. The ends lost 3 bases at V and 4 bases at J; junction bases unmatched: 12. The CDR3 extends over 16 amino acids. Germline CDR1 ENHRY, CDR2 SYGVKD. The sequenced sample consisted of blood buffy coat. The sequence was collected from a woman aged 18-70 years with a cervical HPV16 infection that either progressed to CIN3+ or cleared (not recorded which). The chain links TRBV10-3 to TRBJ2-7; 7 bases match TRBD2. The CDR3 DNA, read in part, is TGTGCCATCAGTGACCCTTCGGGACTACCAAAATACGAG. Encoded protein: CAISDPSGLPKYE. The CDR3 reads in full as CAISDPSGLPKYEQYF.